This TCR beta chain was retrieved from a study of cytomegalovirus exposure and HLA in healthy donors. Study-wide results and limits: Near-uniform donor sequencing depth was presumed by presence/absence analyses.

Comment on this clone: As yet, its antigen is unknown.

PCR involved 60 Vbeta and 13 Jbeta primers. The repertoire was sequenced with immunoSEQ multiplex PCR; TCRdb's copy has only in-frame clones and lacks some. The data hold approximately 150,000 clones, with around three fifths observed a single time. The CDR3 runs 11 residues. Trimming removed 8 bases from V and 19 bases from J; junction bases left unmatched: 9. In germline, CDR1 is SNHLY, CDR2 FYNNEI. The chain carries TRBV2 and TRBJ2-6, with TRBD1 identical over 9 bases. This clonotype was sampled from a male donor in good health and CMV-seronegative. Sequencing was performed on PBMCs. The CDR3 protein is CASGGQGQSTF. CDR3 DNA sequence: TGTGCCAGCGGGGGACAGGGCCAATCTACTTTC.